This T cell receptor (beta chain) was captured in a study of blood T cell repertoires in COVID-19. Study-wide context: Sources were T cells, B-cell-depleted T cells, or PBMCs; the material itself was cDNA or gDNA.

CDR1 is SGHDT, CDR2 YYEEEE, per germline. The CDR3 covers 12 residues. The V and J ends lost 2 bases and 8 bases respectively, with 8 bases between them. Participants were placed into cohorts based on the clinical history they reported. A COVID-19 case was met by exposed participants within 2 weeks before study entry. Under the authors' procedure: Amplifying reference gene primers gave estimates of nucleated cell counts. TCRdb keeps only in-frame clones here, not all; method: immunoSEQ multiplex PCR. For V, J and clone size, that table is used; D and trimming come from the DNA. The profile covers about 430,000 clones, with approximately 90% appearing a single time and roughly 1.4% taken by the ten largest.

V is TRBV5-6 and J is TRBJ2-1; tentative D call: TRBD1 (6 bases). Sequencing was performed on PBMCs or T cells enriched from blood (not recorded which). The sequence came from a woman aged 18-30 years who had been exposed to COVID-19. CDR3 sequence: CASSLQGDEQFF. CDR3 coding DNA: TGTGCCAGCAGCTTACAGGGCGATGAGCAGTTCTTC.